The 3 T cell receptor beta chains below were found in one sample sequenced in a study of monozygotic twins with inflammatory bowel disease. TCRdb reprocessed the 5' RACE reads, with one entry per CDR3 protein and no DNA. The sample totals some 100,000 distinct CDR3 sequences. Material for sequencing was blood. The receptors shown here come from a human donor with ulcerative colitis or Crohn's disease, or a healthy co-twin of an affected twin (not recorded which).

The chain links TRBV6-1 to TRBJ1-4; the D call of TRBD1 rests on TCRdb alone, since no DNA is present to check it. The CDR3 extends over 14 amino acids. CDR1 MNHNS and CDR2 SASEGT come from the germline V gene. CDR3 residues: CASSDRGRNEKLFF.

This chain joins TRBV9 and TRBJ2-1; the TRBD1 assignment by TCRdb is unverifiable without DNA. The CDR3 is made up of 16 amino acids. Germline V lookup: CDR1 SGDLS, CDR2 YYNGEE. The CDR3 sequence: CASSIGPPTIHNEQFF.

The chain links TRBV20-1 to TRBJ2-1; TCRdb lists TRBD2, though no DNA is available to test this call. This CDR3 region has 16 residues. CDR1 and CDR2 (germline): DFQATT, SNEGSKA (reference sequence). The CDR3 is CSARRLAGVRRGEQFF.